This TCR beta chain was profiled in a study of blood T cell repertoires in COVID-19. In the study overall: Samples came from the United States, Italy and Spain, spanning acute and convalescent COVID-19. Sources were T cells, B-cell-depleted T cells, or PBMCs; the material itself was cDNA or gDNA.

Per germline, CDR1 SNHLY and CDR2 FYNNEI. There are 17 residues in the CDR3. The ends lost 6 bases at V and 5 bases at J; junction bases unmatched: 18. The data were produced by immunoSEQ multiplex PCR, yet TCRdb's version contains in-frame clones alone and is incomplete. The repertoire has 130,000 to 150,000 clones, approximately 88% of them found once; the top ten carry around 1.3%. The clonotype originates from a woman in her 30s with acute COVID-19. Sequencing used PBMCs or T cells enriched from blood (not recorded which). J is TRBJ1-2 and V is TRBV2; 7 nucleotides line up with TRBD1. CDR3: CASSLLSPIGGPYGYTF. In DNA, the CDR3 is TGTGCCAGCAGCCTTTTGTCCCCGATAGGGGGCCCGTATGGCTACACCTTC.